The 5 T cell receptor beta chains listed next were all sequenced from one sample in a study of T cells in Graves' hyperthyroidism and ophthalmopathy. What was amplified from RNA transcripts were TCR beta CDR3 regions. The HTBI primer set was used in a first-round RT-PCR of the TCR CDR3. TCRdb independently ran MiXCR on the multiplex PCR reads; one entry per CDR3 protein. The table records about 460,000 distinct CDR3 sequences, 20% to 25% of them present only once. The sequencing input was blood. The source is a woman aged 65 to 85 with Graves' ophthalmopathy.

Concerning this clonotype: It may be a read error: a sequence one base away is much more abundant. The rearrangement uses TRBV6-1 and TRBJ2-2; 11 positions agree with TRBD1. The germline V gene has CDR1 MNHNS and CDR2 SASEGT. V was clipped by 6 bases and J by 6 bases; unmatched bases: 6. The length of the CDR3 is 15 residues. For the CDR3, the DNA is TGTGCCAGCAGCCCCGGGACAGGGGGGGCCGGGGAGCTGTTTTTT. Translated, it gives CASSPGTGGAGELFF.

This clonotype was counted ten times or more. The V gene is TRBV7-8, the J gene TRBJ2-7, with 8 nucleotides matching TRBD1. Per germline, CDR1 SGHVS and CDR2 FQNEAQ. The ends lost 3 bases at V and 5 bases at J; junction bases unmatched: 6. The CDR3 spans 14 residues. CDR3 region: CASSLDRVVNEQYF. CDR3 bases: TGTGCCAGCAGCTTGGACAGGGTCGTCAACGAGCAGTACTTC.

The chain has TRBV5-1 and TRBJ2-7; TRBD2 agrees at 11 bases. This CDR3 contains 16 residues. V lost 10 bases, J lost 0 bases, and 12 bases stayed unmatched. CDR1 is SGHRS and CDR2 is YFSETQ in the germline V gene. DNA of the CDR3: TGCGCCTCTGCTCTAGCGGGAGGCCCAAGCTCCTACGAGCAGTACTTC. As protein: CASALAGGPSSYEQYF.

The chain recombines TRBV30 with TRBJ1-2, with D unclear. The V gene lost 0 bases and the J gene lost 8 bases, with 10 bases spanning the gap. The CDR3 totals 12 residues. From germline, CDR1 is GTSNPN and CDR2 SVGIG (reference sequence). The CDR3 here is CAWSVRAGGYTF. The DNA for the CDR3 is TGTGCCTGGAGTGTTAGGGCGGGAGGCTACACCTTC.

This chain uses TRBV9 with TRBJ2-3; D possibly corresponds to TRBD1 (5 bases). Trimming left V 2 bases short and J 5 bases short, with 21 bases between. The CDR3 runs 17 residues. Germline CDR1 SGDLS, CDR2 YYNGEE. This CDR3 is CASSVGPQSHQGDTQYF. CDR3 sequence (DNA): TGTGCCAGCAGCGTGGGTCCGCAGAGCCACCAGGGAGATACGCAGTATTTT.